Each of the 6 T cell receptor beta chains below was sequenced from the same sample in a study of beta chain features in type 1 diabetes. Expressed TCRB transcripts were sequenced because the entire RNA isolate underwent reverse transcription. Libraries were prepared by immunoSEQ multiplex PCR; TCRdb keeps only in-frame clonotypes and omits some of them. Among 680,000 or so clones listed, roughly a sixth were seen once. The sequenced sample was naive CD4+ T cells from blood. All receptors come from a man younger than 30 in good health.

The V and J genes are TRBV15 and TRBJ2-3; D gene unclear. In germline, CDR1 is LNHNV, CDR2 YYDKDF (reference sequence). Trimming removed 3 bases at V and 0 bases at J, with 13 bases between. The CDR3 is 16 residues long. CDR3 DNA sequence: TGTGCCACCAGCAGGGGTACCTCTGCCAGCACAGATACGCAGTATTTT. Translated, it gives CATSRGTSASTDTQYF.

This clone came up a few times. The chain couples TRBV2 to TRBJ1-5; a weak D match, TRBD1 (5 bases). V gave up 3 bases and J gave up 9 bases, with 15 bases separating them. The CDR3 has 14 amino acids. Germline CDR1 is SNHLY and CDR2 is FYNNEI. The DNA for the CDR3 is TGTGCCAGCAGTGACGGGACCCGGAGATTGCCCCAGCATTTT. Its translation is CASSDGTRRLPQHF.

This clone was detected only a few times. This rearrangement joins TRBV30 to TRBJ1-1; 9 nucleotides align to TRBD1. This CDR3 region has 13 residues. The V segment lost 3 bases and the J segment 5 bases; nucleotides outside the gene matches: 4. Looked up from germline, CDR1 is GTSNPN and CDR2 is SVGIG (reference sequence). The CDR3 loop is CAWRHRGQTEAFF. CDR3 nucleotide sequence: TGTGCCTGGAGGCACAGGGGGCAGACTGAAGCTTTCTTT. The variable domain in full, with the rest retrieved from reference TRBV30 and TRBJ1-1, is SQTIHQWPATLVQPVGSPLSLECTVEGTSNPNLYWYRQAAGRGLQLLFYSVGIGQISSEVPQNLSASRPQDRQFILSSKKLLLSDSGFYLCAWRHRGQTEAFFGQGTRLTVV.

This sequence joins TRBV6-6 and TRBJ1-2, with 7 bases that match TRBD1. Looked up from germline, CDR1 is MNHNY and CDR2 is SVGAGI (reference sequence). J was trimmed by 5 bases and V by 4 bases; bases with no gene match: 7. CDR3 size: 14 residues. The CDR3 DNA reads TGTGCCAGCAGTTCCTTCGACAGGGAATATGGCTACACCTTC. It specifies CASSSFDREYGYTF.

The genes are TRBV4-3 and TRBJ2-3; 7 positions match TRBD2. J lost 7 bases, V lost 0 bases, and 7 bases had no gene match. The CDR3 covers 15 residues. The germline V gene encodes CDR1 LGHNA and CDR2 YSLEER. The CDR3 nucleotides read TGCGCCAGCAGCCAAGAGATTCGGGGGGTGTATACGCAGTATTTT. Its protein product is CASSQEIRGVYTQYF.

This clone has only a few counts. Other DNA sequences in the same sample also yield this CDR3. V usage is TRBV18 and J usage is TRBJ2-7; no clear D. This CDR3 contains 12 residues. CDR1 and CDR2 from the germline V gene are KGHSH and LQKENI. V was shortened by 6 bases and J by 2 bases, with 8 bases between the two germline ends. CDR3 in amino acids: CASSPWTYEQYF. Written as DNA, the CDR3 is TGTGCCAGCTCCCCTTGGACCTACGAGCAGTACTTC. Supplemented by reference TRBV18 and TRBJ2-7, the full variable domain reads NAGVMQNPRHLVRRRGQEARLRCSPMKGHSHVYWYRQLPEEGLKFMVYLQKENIIDESGMPKERFSAEFPKEGPSILRIQQVVRGDSAAYFCASSPWTYEQYFGPGTRLTVT.